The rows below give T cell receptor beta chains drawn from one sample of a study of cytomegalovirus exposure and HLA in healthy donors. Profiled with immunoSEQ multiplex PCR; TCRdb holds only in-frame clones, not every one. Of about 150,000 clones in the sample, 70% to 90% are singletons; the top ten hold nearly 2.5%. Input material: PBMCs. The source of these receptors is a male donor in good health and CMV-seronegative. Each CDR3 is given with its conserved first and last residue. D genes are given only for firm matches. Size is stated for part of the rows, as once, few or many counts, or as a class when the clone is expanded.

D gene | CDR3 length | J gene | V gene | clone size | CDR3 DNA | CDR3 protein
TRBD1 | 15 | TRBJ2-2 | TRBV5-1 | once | TGCGCCAGCAGCTTGACGAGACAGGGATCCGGGGAGCTGTTTTTT | CASSLTRQGSGELFF
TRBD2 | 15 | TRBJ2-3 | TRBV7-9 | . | TGTGCCAGCAGCCCCACTAGCGGGGTGGCAGATACGCAGTATTTT | CASSPTSGVADTQYF
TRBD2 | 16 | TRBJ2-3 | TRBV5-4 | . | TGTGCCAGCAGGGAGGGGACTAGCAGAAGCACAGATACGCAGTATTTT | CASREGTSRSTDTQYF
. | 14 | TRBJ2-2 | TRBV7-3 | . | TGTGCCAGCAGCTTAGGGAGGTCAGGCGGGGAGCTGTTTTTT | CASSLGRSGGELFF
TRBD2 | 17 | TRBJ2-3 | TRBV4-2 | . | TGTGCCAGCAGCCAAGACGGGACTAGCGGCACCACAGATACGCAGTATTTT | CASSQDGTSGTTDTQYF
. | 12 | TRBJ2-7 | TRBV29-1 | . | TGCAGCGTTATAGGGGGGGTCTACGAGCAGTACTTC | CSVIGGVYEQYF
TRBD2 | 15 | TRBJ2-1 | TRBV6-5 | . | TGTGCCAGCAGTGCGGGAGTAGACTCCTACAATGAGCAGTTCTTC | CASSAGVDSYNEQFF
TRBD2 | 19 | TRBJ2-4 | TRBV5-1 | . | TGCGCCAGCAGCGAAGGGTCGCCGACTAGCGGGGGGGCCGAAAACATTCAGTACTTC | CASSEGSPTSGGAENIQYF
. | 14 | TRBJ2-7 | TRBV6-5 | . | TGTGCCAGCAGTTACAGGGGCCCCACCTACGAGCAGTACTTC | CASSYRGPTYEQYF
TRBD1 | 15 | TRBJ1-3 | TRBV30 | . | TGTGCCTTAGCGCCCGGGACAGGGGACCAAAACACCATATATTTT | CALAPGTGDQNTIYF
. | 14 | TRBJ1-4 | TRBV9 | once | TGTGCCAGCAGCGTAGAACAGGGCGGTGAAAAACTGTTTTTT | CASSVEQGGEKLFF
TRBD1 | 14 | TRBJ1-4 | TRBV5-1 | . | TGCGCCAGCAGCTCCACAGGGGAAAATGAAAAACTGTTTTTT | CASSSTGENEKLFF
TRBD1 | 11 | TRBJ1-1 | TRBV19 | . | TGTGCCAGTAGGGGACAGAGAGAAGCTTTCTTT | CASRGQREAFF
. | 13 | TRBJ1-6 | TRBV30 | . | TGTGCCTGGTTCGAGGGCCGTAATTCACCCCTCCACTTT | CAWFEGRNSPLHF
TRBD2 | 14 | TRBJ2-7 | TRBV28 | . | TGTGCCAGCAGTTTAGCGGGAGGGCCGTATGAGCAGTACTTC | CASSLAGGPYEQYF
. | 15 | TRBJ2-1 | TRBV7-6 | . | TGTGCCAGCAGCCAAACAGGGGAGGTCTACAATGAGCAGTTCTTC | CASSQTGEVYNEQFF
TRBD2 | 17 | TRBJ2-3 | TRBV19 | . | TGTGCCAGTAGTATCCGCGGACTAGCGGGGAGCACAGATACGCAGTATTTT | CASSIRGLAGSTDTQYF
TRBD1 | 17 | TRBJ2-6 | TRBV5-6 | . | TGTGCCAGCAGCTTCCCGACAGGGGACGGCGGGGCCAACGTCCTGACTTTC | CASSFPTGDGGANVLTF
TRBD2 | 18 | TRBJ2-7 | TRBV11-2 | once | TGTGCCAGCAGCTTAGGTGGATGGTCGGGACTAGCGGCCTACGAGCAGTACTTC | CASSLGGWSGLAAYEQYF
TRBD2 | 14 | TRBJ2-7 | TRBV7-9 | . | TGTGCCAGCAGCTTGGGGACTAGCGGGGGCGAGCAGTACTTC | CASSLGTSGGEQYF
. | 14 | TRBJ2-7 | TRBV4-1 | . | TGCGCCAGCAGCCGGAATGGACAGACCTACGAGCAGTACTTC | CASSRNGQTYEQYF
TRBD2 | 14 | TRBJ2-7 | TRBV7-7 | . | TGTGCTAGCAGCTTAGAGGCTAGCGGGTACGAGCAGTACTTC | CASSLEASGYEQYF
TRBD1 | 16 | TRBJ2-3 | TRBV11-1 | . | TGTGCCAGCAGCTTAGCGCGGACAGGCTTCACAGATACGCAGTATTTT | CASSLARTGFTDTQYF
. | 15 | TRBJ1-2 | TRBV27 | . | TGTGCCAGCAGTTTTAAGTCAGGGGCGAGAGATGGCTACACCTTC | CASSFKSGARDGYTF
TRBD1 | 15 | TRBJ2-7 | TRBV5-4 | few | TGTGCCAGCAGCTTCGGCGACAGGGGAGGCTACGAGCAGTACTTC | CASSFGDRGGYEQYF
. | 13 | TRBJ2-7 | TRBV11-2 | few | TGTGCCAGCACCCTAAGCCCGTCCTACGAGCAGTACTTC | CASTLSPSYEQYF
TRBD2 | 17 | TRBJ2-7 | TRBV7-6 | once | TGTGCCAGCAGCTTAGATTCTGGTCTAGCGGGGGAGGATGAGCAGTACTTC | CASSLDSGLAGEDEQYF
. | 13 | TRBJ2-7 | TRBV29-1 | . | TGCAGCGTTGAAGATGGGGACAACTACGAGCAGTACTTC | CSVEDGDNYEQYF
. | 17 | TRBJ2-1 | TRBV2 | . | TGTGCCAACGGGTCCACTAGGGGGAAGAGCTCCTACAATGAGCAGTTCTTC | CANGSTRGKSSYNEQFF
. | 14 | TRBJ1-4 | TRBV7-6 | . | TGTGCCAGCACCCTTAGACCGGGGAATGAAAAACTGTTTTTT | CASTLRPGNEKLFF
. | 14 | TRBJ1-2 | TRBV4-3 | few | TGCGCCAGCAGCCAAGACGCGGGGGAAGGTGGCTACACCTTC | CASSQDAGEGGYTF
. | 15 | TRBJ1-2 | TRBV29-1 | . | TGCAGCGTTGAACACCAGGGCCGAGTTAACTATGGCTACACCTTC | CSVEHQGRVNYGYTF
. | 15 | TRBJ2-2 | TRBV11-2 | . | TGTGCCAGCAGGCCGTTACTGGGGCGAGGCGGGGAGCTGTTTTTT | CASRPLLGRGGELFF
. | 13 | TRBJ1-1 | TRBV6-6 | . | TGTGCCAGCAGTTACTCGAGGGGGTTACAGGCTTTCTTT | CASSYSRGLQAFF
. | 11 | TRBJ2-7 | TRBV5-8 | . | TGTGCCAGCAGGAAGCCCTACGAGCAGTACTTC | CASRKPYEQYF
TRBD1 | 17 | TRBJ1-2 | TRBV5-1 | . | TGCGCCAGCAGCTTGGGGCGTACAGGGGTTAATAACTATGGCTACACCTTC | CASSLGRTGVNNYGYTF
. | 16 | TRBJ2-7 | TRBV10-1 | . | TGCGCCAGCAGCGTTCTGGGAACTAGAACCTCCTACGAGCAGTACTTC | CASSVLGTRTSYEQYF
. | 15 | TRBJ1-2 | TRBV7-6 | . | TGTGCCAGCAGCTTAGCGGGTGGGGGGGCCTATGGCTACACCTTC | CASSLAGGGAYGYTF
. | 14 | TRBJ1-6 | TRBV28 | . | TGTGCCAGCATCAAGGACATTTCTAATTCACCCCTCCACTTT | CASIKDISNSPLHF
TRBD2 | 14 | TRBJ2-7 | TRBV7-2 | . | TGTGCCAGCAGCTCGGGCGGGAGGGCCTACGAGCAGTACTTC | CASSSGGRAYEQYF
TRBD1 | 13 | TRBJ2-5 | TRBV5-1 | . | TGCGCCAGCCAGACAGGGGGGGGAGAGACCCAGTACTTC | CASQTGGGETQYF
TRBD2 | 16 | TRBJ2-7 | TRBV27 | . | TGTGCCAGCAGATACTCTGGACTAGCGGGACCCTACGAGCAGTACTTC | CASRYSGLAGPYEQYF
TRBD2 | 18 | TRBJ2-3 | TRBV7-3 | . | TGTGCCAGCAGCCCAATCGGGGTAGCGGGTCCTAGCACAGATACGCAGTATTTT | CASSPIGVAGPSTDTQYF
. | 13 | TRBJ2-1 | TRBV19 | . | TGTGCCAGTAGTATATACGGGGTCTATGAGCAGTTCTTC | CASSIYGVYEQFF
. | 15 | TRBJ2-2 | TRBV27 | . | TGTGCCAGCAGTCCCAGGACAGCGAACACCGGGGAGCTGTTTTTT | CASSPRTANTGELFF
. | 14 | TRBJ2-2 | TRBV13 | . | TGTGCCAGCAGTATCGGGACACAGGTTGGGGAGCTGTTTTTT | CASSIGTQVGELFF
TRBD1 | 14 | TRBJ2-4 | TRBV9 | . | TGTGCCAGCAGCTCGAGACAGGGCGGAAACATTCAGTACTTC | CASSSRQGGNIQYF
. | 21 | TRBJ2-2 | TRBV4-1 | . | TGCGCCAGCAGCCCCGGACCCGAACTTTTATTACTAGGCGGGAACACCGGGGAGCTGTTTTTT | CASSPGPELLLLGGNTGELFF
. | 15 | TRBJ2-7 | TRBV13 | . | TGTGCCAGCAGCCCCGGAGGGGGGGGGAAGTACGAGCAGTACTTC | CASSPGGGGKYEQYF
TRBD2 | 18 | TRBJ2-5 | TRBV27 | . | TGTGCCAGCAGTTTATCTCGACCGGGACTAGCGGGGTTGGAGACCCAGTACTTC | CASSLSRPGLAGLETQYF
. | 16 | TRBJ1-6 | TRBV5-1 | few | TGCGCCAGCAGCTTGGTCGGTTGGGCAGAGAATTCACCCCTCCACTTT | CASSLVGWAENSPLHF
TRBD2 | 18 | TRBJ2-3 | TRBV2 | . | TGTGCCAGCAGTGATCTGGGACTAGCGGGGGAAGGCACAGATACGCAGTATTTT | CASSDLGLAGEGTDTQYF
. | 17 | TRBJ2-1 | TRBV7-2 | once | TGTGCCAGCAGCTTCTCCCGCGCGGGGGCCGGGTTAGGTGAGCAGTTCTTC | CASSFSRAGAGLGEQFF